Shown below are 18 T cell receptor beta chains from a single sample sequenced in a study of identical twins. TCRdb ran MiXCR on the 5' RACE reads and lists one entry per CDR3 protein. The sample carries 640,000 or so distinct CDR3 sequences, 5.5% to 6.5% recorded once. Sequencing was done on a sample of naive T cells sorted from blood. All receptors derive from a man between 18 and 35 years old in good health.

This clonotype was detected many times. The genes are TRBV4-3 and TRBJ1-2; the D gene is possibly TRBD1 (6 bases). V lost 0 bases to trimming and J lost 5 bases, with 13 bases between them. CDR3 length equals 15 residues. Per the germline V gene, CDR1 is LGHNA and CDR2 is YSLEER. The DNA for the CDR3 is TGCGCCAGCAGCCAAGATCGAGCAGGGGATTATGGCTACACCTTC. It codes for CASSQDRAGDYGYTF.

This clonotype was recorded a few times. The chain uses TRBV4-3 and TRBJ1-1, with no clear D. CDR1 and CDR2 from the germline V gene are LGHNA and YSLEER. The CDR3 is 14 residues long. V gave up 1 base and J gave up 7 bases, with 13 bases separating them. CDR3 region: CASSQAVLMGEAFF. CDR3 sequence (DNA): TGCGCCAGCAGCCAAGCAGTGTTGATGGGTGAAGCTTTCTTT.

This clonotype has more than one count but fewer than ten. The rearrangement joins TRBV29-1 to TRBJ2-5, with D perhaps being TRBD1 or TRBD2 (6 bases each). V was pared by 7 bases and J by 5 bases, with 23 bases between. The CDR3 length is 15 residues. From germline, CDR1 is SQVTM and CDR2 ANQGSEA. DNA for the CDR3: TGCAGCGGTGGGGGCCTTTATCAGGGACTGGAGACCCAGTACTTC. This gives the protein CSGGGLYQGLETQYF.

This clonotype was seen many times. The chain couples TRBV4-3 to TRBJ2-7; the D is unclear. The CDR3 runs 13 residues. Trimming removed 0 bases at V and 10 bases at J, with 13 bases between. Germline CDR1 and CDR2: LGHNA and YSLEER. Here the CDR3 DNA reads TGCGCCAGCAGCCAAGATCGAAGTTCCACTCAGTACTTC. Protein product: CASSQDRSSTQYF.

Ten or more counts support this clonotype. The chain uses TRBV29-1 and TRBJ2-1, with a tentative D call TRBD2 (6 bases). V was shortened by 5 bases and J by 5 bases, with 13 bases between the two germline ends. This CDR3 has 13 amino acids. Looked up from germline, CDR1 is SQVTM and CDR2 is ANQGSEA. The CDR3 DNA reads as TGCAGCGTTAGGGTAGCGGATAACAATGAGCAGTTCTTC. Encoded protein: CSVRVADNNEQFF.

This clonotype was seen many times. The gene calls are TRBV12-3 or TRBV12-4 and TRBJ2-7; 8 bases map to TRBD2. This CDR3 has 15 residues. The trim removed 1 base at V and 6 bases at J, leaving 8 bases unmatched. CDR3 region: CASSLVSGRSFEQYF. The CDR3 DNA is TGTGCCAGCAGTTTAGTCAGCGGGAGAAGTTTCGAGCAGTACTTC.

This clonotype was observed many times. The CDR3 protein is CSVLANTEAFF. The DNA of the CDR3 is TGCAGCGTTCTTGCGAACACTGAAGCTTTCTTT. The chain recombines TRBV29-1 with TRBJ1-1; no clear D. V lost 5 bases to trimming and J lost 1 base, with 5 bases between them. This CDR3 spans 11 amino acids. Germline CDR1 reads SQVTM; CDR2 reads ANQGSEA.

This clonotype was counted only a few times. The chain recombines TRBV7-2 with TRBJ2-3, with D maybe TRBD2 (6 bases). This CDR3 spans 15 amino acids. Between the trimmed V and J ends, which lost 2 bases and 2 bases, there was a span of 11 bases. Germline V gives CDR1 SGHTA, CDR2 FQGNSA. CDR3 in amino acids: CASSLWRGNTDTQYF. CDR3 nucleotide sequence: TGTGCCAGCAGCTTATGGCGGGGAAACACAGATACGCAGTATTTT.

This clonotype has more than one count but fewer than ten. This chain links TRBV12-3 or TRBV12-4 with TRBJ2-5; TRBD1 is a possible D gene (7 bases). V lost 8 bases to trimming and J lost 2 bases, with 21 bases between them. This CDR3 region has 16 residues. The CDR3 DNA is TGTGCCAGCGCGCCCCCGGGACAGCGGGTACAAGAGACCCAGTACTTC. Translated: CASAPPGQRVQETQYF.

This clonotype was recorded many times. V usage is TRBV6-2 or TRBV6-3 and J usage is TRBJ2-2; no clear D. Trimming stripped 3 bases from V and 4 bases from J, with 9 bases between. Germline CDR1 reads MNHEY; CDR2 reads SVGEGT. This CDR3 comprises 14 residues. CDR3 nucleotides: TGTGCCAGCAGTTATCTGCACAGCACCGGGGAGCTGTTTTTT. It specifies CASSYLHSTGELFF.

This clonotype has a count of ten or more. The chain links TRBV12-3 or TRBV12-4 to TRBJ1-1, with D hard to call. V was cut by 10 bases and J by 3 bases, with 6 bases left in between. This CDR3 contains 10 residues. The CDR3 bases are TGTGCCACAGGATACACTGAAGCTTTCTTT. Translated: CATGYTEAFF.

This clonotype was detected many times. The chain uses TRBV12-3 or TRBV12-4 and TRBJ2-3; 7 nucleotides line up with TRBD1. The V segment lost 7 bases and the J segment 7 bases; nucleotides outside the gene matches: 11. The CDR3 extends over 14 amino acids. CDR3 nucleotides: TGTGCCAGCACCCTGGGACAGCCGGCGTATACGCAGTATTTT. Its protein product is CASTLGQPAYTQYF.

This sequence joins TRBV10-3 and TRBJ2-3, with 9 bases matching TRBD2. Germline lookup yields CDR1 ENHRY and CDR2 SYGVKD. The V and J ends lost 6 bases and 1 base, in that order; junction bases with no gene match: 11. CDR3 size: 17 residues. The CDR3 loop is CAIRGPQAGGGTDTQYF. For the CDR3, the DNA is TGTGCCATCAGGGGACCTCAAGCGGGAGGAGGCACAGATACGCAGTATTTT.

The chain recombines TRBV5-1 with TRBJ2-5; no clear D gene. Trimming stripped 4 bases from V and 2 bases from J, with 9 bases between. This CDR3 has 13 residues. The germline gives CDR1 SGHRS, CDR2 YFSETQ. CDR3 residues: CASSPERQETQYF. The CDR3 region has the DNA TGCGCCAGCAGCCCGGAGAGACAAGAGACCCAGTACTTC.

There are a few counts of this clonotype. The V gene is TRBV5-1, the J gene TRBJ1-3; D is ambiguous. In germline, CDR1 is SGHRS, CDR2 YFSETQ. The V gene lost 0 bases and the J gene lost 0 bases, with 7 bases spanning the gap. CDR3 length: 15 amino acids. The CDR3 here is CASSLATDSGNTIYF. CDR3 nucleotide sequence: TGCGCCAGCAGCTTGGCCACGGACTCTGGAAACACCATATATTTT.

In its sample, this clonotype was seen many times. The chain employs TRBV6-5 and TRBJ1-3; the D is unclear. CDR1 is MNHEY, CDR2 SVGAGI, per germline. This CDR3 has 16 residues. Trimming took 7 bases from V and 0 from J, leaving 16 bases between them. The CDR3 protein is CASTLPRGISGNTIYF. The CDR3 DNA follows: TGTGCCAGCACTTTACCCCGCGGCATCTCTGGAAACACCATATATTTT.

This clonotype has just a few counts. The chain carries TRBV12-3 or TRBV12-4 and TRBJ1-2, with 7 bases fitting TRBD1. This CDR3 is 14 amino acids long. V was pared by 7 bases and J by 6 bases, with 11 bases of the junction left unmatched. The CDR3 loop reads CASTGTALRDGYTF. The CDR3 region has the DNA TGTGCCAGCACCGGGACAGCTTTAAGGGATGGCTACACCTTC.

There are many counts of this clonotype. J is TRBJ2-1 and V is TRBV6-4; D remains unclear. In germline, CDR1 is MRHNA, CDR2 SNTAGT. V lost 8 bases to trimming and J lost 6 bases, with 14 bases between them. This CDR3 has 13 amino acids. The chain's CDR3 is CASGPQTGNEQFF. The CDR3 DNA sequence: TGTGCCAGCGGACCGCAAACCGGCAATGAGCAGTTCTTC.